The 32 T cell receptor beta chains listed next were all sequenced from one sample in a study of T cell repertoires in cytomegalovirus infection. These receptors' antigens are unknown. TCRdb reprocessed the reads via MiXCR and lists one record per CDR3 protein. The sample has about 900,000 distinct CDR3 sequences; around 29% are singletons. The sample in question was cultured CD8+ T cells from PBMCs, obtained from culture after CMV antigen stimulation. These receptors were obtained from a human donor in good health (CMV status not recorded). Some clones in this sample may be carry-over from other donors' samples.

As regards this clonotype: With a much larger clone just one base away, this may be a read error. J is TRBJ1-2 and V is TRBV7-6; TRBD1 matches 7 bases. Germline lookup yields CDR1 SGHVS and CDR2 FNYEAQ. This CDR3 region has 13 residues. The CDR3, as DNA: TGTGTCAGCAGCCCCGGGACAGCGGATGGCTACACCTTC. This encodes CVSSPGTADGYTF.

The rearrangement joins TRBV7-9 to TRBJ2-6; TRBD1 aligns across 10 bases. Germline values: CDR1 SEHNR, CDR2 FQNEAQ (reference sequence). The CDR3 is made up of 18 amino acids. Trimming cost V 3 bases and J 4 bases; bases outside gene matches: 9. The CDR3 here is CASSFPRTGGGGANVLTF. The CDR3 DNA reads as TGTGCCAGCAGCTTTCCGAGGACAGGGGGTGGAGGGGCCAACGTCCTGACTTTC.

J is TRBJ2-1 and V is TRBV6-2 or TRBV6-3; D might be TRBD1 (5 bases). This CDR3 is 13 amino acids long. CDR1 is MNHEY and CDR2 is SVGEGT in the germline V gene. V was cut by 7 bases and J by 0 bases, with 7 bases left in between. DNA for the CDR3: TGTGCCAGCACTACAGGCTCCTACAATGAGCAGTTCTTC. Translated, it gives CASTTGSYNEQFF.

The chain recombines TRBV10-1 with TRBJ2-1; 13 bases align to TRBD2. J lost 2 bases, V lost 6 bases, and 4 bases had no gene match. The CDR3 length is 16 residues. Per the germline V gene, CDR1 is WNHNN and CDR2 is SYGVQD (reference sequence). CDR3 sequence reads: CASSQTSGGPYNEQFF. Here the CDR3 DNA reads TGCGCCAGCAGCCAGACTAGCGGGGGGCCCTACAATGAGCAGTTCTTC.

This clonotype has a handful of counts. The rearrangement joins TRBV7-9 to TRBJ1-2, with 7 nucleotides matching TRBD1. The V gene's germline CDR1 is SEHNR and CDR2 FQNEAQ (reference sequence). The CDR3 consists of 15 residues. V lost 2 bases and J lost 3; bases outside the gene matches: 6. The CDR3 DNA sequence: TGTGCCAGCAGCTTATCCGACAGGGCGGACTATGGCTACACCTTC. Translated: CASSLSDRADYGYTF.

The chain carries TRBV12-3 or TRBV12-4 and TRBJ1-2, with 7 bases that match TRBD1. V gave up 5 bases and J gave up 8 bases; unmatched junction bases: 5. CDR3 size: 12 residues. The CDR3 nucleotides read TGTGCCAGCAGTACAGGGGCCGCAGGCTACACCTTC. Translating it yields CASSTGAAGYTF.

This clonotype was found a few times. The V and J genes are TRBV10-3 and TRBJ1-2, with D uncertain. Germline V CDR1 and CDR2: ENHRY, SYGVKD. CDR3 length: 11 residues. The V gene lost 7 bases and the J gene lost 8 bases, with 11 bases spanning the gap. Written as DNA, the CDR3 is TGTGCCATCACGGCAGCCCAGGGCTACACCTTC. This codes for CAITAAQGYTF.

This clonotype was detected only once. The CDR3: CSARVLQGARYGYTF. CDR3 DNA: TGCAGTGCTAGAGTTCTTCAGGGGGCGCGGTATGGCTACACCTTC. The chain carries TRBV20-1 and TRBJ1-2, with 8 bases identical to TRBD1. There are 15 residues in the CDR3. Unmatched junction bases numbered 9, after V lost 1 base and J lost 5 bases. Germline V gives CDR1 DFQATT, CDR2 SNEGSKA (reference sequence).

This chain joins TRBV4-1 and TRBJ1-1; TRBD1 matches 7 bases. Trimming took 0 bases from V and 3 from J; bases not matched to a gene: 22. The germline CDR1 and CDR2 sequences are MGHRA and YSYEKL. This CDR3 spans 21 amino acids. The CDR3 nucleotides read TGCGCCAGCAGCCAAGATGGCCCCAGAGGGGGCAGGTTTGGTTTCGACACTGAAGCTTTCTTT. Protein: CASSQDGPRGGRFGFDTEAFF.

The genes are TRBV29-1 and TRBJ2-3, with TRBD2 identical over 11 bases. The CDR3 is 15 amino acids. Per germline, CDR1 SQVTM and CDR2 ANQGSEA. V gave up 6 bases and J gave up 9 bases; unmatched junction bases: 14. As DNA, the CDR3 is TGCAGCGTGCCCGGAGCTAGCGGGGGGAGGAGGACGCAGTATTTT. It translates to CSVPGASGGRRTQYF.

The chain is built from TRBV5-6 and TRBJ1-5; D call uncertain. V was trimmed by 3 bases and J by 2 bases, leaving 12 bases between them. This CDR3 is built from 15 residues. CDR1 and CDR2 from the germline V gene are SGHDT and YYEEEE. The CDR3 is CASSSTGFRNQPQHF. In DNA form, the CDR3 reads TGTGCCAGCAGCTCGACGGGCTTTCGCAATCAGCCCCAGCATTTT.

This sequence joins TRBV4-1 and TRBJ1-4; D is undetermined. V was cut by 3 bases and J by 2 bases, with 4 bases left in between. CDR1 is MGHRA, CDR2 YSYEKL, per germline. This CDR3 comprises 13 residues. CDR3 in DNA: TGCGCCAGCAGCCAGGGGACTAATGAAAAACTGTTTTTT. It specifies CASSQGTNEKLFF.

The rearrangement joins TRBV29-1 to TRBJ2-4, with 7 bases identical to TRBD2. Germline trimming cut 7 bases from V and 8 bases from J; bases unmatched to any gene: 8. CDR3 size: 12 residues. CDR1 and CDR2 from the germline V gene are SQVTM and ANQGSEA. The DNA of the CDR3 is TGCAGCGCCGGGGCACGGGGGGACATTCAGTACTTC. Protein product: CSAGARGDIQYF.

The chain carries TRBV6-1 and TRBJ2-3, with 8 bases aligning to TRBD2. The CDR3 spans 17 residues. The germline CDR1 and CDR2 sequences are MNHNS and SASEGT. After removal of 1 base from V and 5 bases from J, the junction contained 11 bases not matched to a gene. CDR3 bases: TGTGCCAGCAGTGAAGAAGGAGCCGGGGGGGCCCGAGATACGCAGTATTTT. Protein sequence: CASSEEGAGGARDTQYF.

In its sample, this clonotype was seen many times. The rearrangement links TRBV7-2 to TRBJ2-7; possibly TRBD1 or TRBD2 for D (6 bases each). The V end was cut by 5 bases, the J end by 5 bases, with 25 bases between. Germline V lookup: CDR1 SGHTA, CDR2 FQGNSA. The CDR3 length is 17 residues. The CDR3 bases are TGTGCCAGCAGCAAGGGGGGAGGACCGGCCCCGACCCACGAGCAGTACTTC. It codes for CASSKGGGPAPTHEQYF.

This clonotype was observed many times. This rearrangement joins TRBV29-1 to TRBJ2-7; TRBD2 is a possible D gene (5 bases). Trimming pared 5 bases from V and 0 bases from J, leaving 23 bases between. Germline V gene sequence: CDR1 SQVTM, CDR2 ANQGSEA. The CDR3 has 17 amino acids. As DNA, the CDR3 is TGCAGCGTTAACCCCTACTGGAGGCCTCTTTGCTCCTACGAGCAGTACGTC. Its protein product is CSVNPYWRPLCSYEQYV.

The rearrangement links TRBV4-3 to TRBJ2-1; D is undetermined. Germline V gene sequence: CDR1 LGHNA, CDR2 YSLEER. The CDR3 has 13 residues. V shed 0 bases and J shed 6 bases, with 6 bases lying between them. CDR3 sequence (DNA): TGCGCCAGCAGCCAAGATGGCACCAATGAGCAGTTCTTC. It codes for CASSQDGTNEQFF.

This clonotype was counted ten times or more. The chain links TRBV7-6 to TRBJ2-7; 9 nucleotides agree with TRBD1. This CDR3 is built from 14 residues. J lost 5 bases, V lost 3 bases, and 5 bases had no gene match. Germline V gene sequence: CDR1 SGHVS, CDR2 FNYEAQ. CDR3: CASSFGTGRNEQYF. As DNA, the CDR3 is TGTGCCAGCAGCTTTGGGACAGGGCGCAACGAGCAGTACTTC.

Ten or more counts support this clonotype. The chain joins TRBV7-9 to TRBJ1-1, with D perhaps matching TRBD1 (5 bases). V was cut by 1 base and J by 8 bases, with 11 bases left in between. The CDR3 totals 13 residues. Per the germline V gene, CDR1 is SEHNR and CDR2 is FQNEAQ (reference sequence). CDR3 nucleotide sequence: TGTGCCAGCAGCTTAGGATCAGGGAGAGAAGCTTTCTTT. Its protein product is CASSLGSGREAFF.

This clonotype was seen a handful of times. This chain connects TRBV5-1 to TRBJ2-1; the match to TRBD2 covers 8 bases. CDR1 and CDR2 (germline): SGHRS, YFSETQ. The CDR3 length is 16 residues. V shed 4 bases, J shed 4 bases, and the junction held 10 bases outside the gene matches. The CDR3 coding sequence is TGCGCCAGCAGCGCATTTGGCGCGGGGGGTTACAATGAGCAGTTCTTC. This translates into CASSAFGAGGYNEQFF.

This clonotype has ten or more counts. The chain combines TRBV11-3 with TRBJ2-6; TRBD2 might be the D (5 bases). The CDR3 spans 17 residues. Germline CDR1 and CDR2: SGHNT and YENEEA. V gave up 5 bases and J gave up 4 bases, with 18 bases separating them. CDR3 DNA: TGTGCCAGCAGCGTGAGAGACGGGATCGGAGGGGCCAACGTCCTGACTTTC. It codes for CASSVRDGIGGANVLTF.

Comment on this clonotype: Germline is not matched at one junction end, which may reflect a read error. The gene calls are TRBV7-4 and TRBJ2-4, with D perhaps TRBD2 (6 bases). CDR1 and CDR2 (germline): SGHVT, SQSDAQ. The CDR3 runs 15 residues. CDR3 in amino acids: CASSLGAGPKNIRYF. In DNA form, the CDR3 reads TGTGCCAGCAGCTTAGGGGCGGGGCCCAAAAACATTCGGTACTTC.

The rearrangement uses TRBV6-1 and TRBJ2-1; 8 nucleotides align to TRBD2. Trimming took 6 bases from V and 1 from J; bases not matched to a gene: 8. The CDR3 length is 16 residues. CDR1 MNHNS and CDR2 SASEGT come from the germline V gene. The CDR3 sequence is CASSTGGGWSYNEQFF. Here the CDR3 DNA reads TGTGCCAGCAGCACGGGGGGGGGTTGGTCCTACAATGAGCAGTTCTTC.

This chain uses TRBV27 with TRBJ2-5, with D hard to call. V was pared by 0 bases and J by 2 bases, with 7 bases between. In germline, CDR1 is MNHEY, CDR2 SMNVEV (reference sequence). CDR3 length equals 14 residues. The CDR3 DNA reads TGTGCCAGCAGTTTATCTGGCAGTCAAGAGACCCAGTACTTC. Amino acid sequence: CASSLSGSQETQYF.

This clonotype was detected many times. This chain connects TRBV7-2 to TRBJ2-1; 7 nucleotides align to TRBD2. In germline, CDR1 is SGHTA, CDR2 FQGNSA. Losses at the gene ends were 1 base for V and 6 bases for J; bases not matched to a gene: 9. The CDR3 has 16 residues. The CDR3 protein is CASSLVTSRGRNEQFF. DNA of the CDR3: TGTGCCAGCAGCTTAGTGACTAGCCGGGGACGCAATGAGCAGTTCTTC.

In this sample, this clonotype turned up a few times. The chain joins TRBV20-1 to TRBJ2-1; maybe TRBD1 (6 bases). Per germline, CDR1 DFQATT and CDR2 SNEGSKA (reference sequence). The CDR3 totals 13 residues. CDR3 in DNA: TGCAGGCCCCAGGGGCACTCCTACAATGAGCAGTTCTTC. Its protein product is CRPQGHSYNEQFF.

This clonotype was observed a handful of times. The genes are TRBV4-1 and TRBJ1-1; D might be TRBD1 (6 bases). Deletions cut 3 bases from V and 2 bases from J, with 19 bases between. Germline assignment: CDR1 MGHRA and CDR2 YSYEKL. The CDR3 is made up of 17 amino acids. The CDR3 here is CASSQEGQRVGNTEAFF. As DNA, the CDR3 is TGCGCCAGCAGCCAGGAAGGACAGCGGGTGGGAAACACTGAAGCTTTCTTT.

This chain links TRBV27 with TRBJ1-5; D is unresolved. CDR1 and CDR2 (germline): MNHEY, SMNVEV (reference sequence). CDR3 length: 14 residues. V shed 7 bases and J shed 2 bases, with 12 bases lying between them. This CDR3 is CASKSGYGNQPQHF. The CDR3 DNA reads as TGTGCCAGCAAATCGGGGTACGGCAATCAGCCCCAGCATTTT.

This CDR3 reads CASSMGDWWGNTEAFF. CDR3 in DNA: TGTGCCAGTAGTATGGGAGACTGGTGGGGGAACACTGAAGCTTTCTTT. The chain has TRBV19 and TRBJ1-1; no firm D call. This CDR3 comprises 16 residues. V was cut by 3 bases and J by 1 base, with 15 bases left in between. Looked up from germline, CDR1 is LNHDA and CDR2 is SQIVND (reference sequence).

In this sample, this clonotype turned up many times. The J gene is TRBJ2-7, the V gene TRBV7-6; D gene uncertain. This CDR3 has 14 residues. The germline V gene encodes CDR1 SGHVS and CDR2 FNYEAQ. Trimming stripped 1 base from V and 4 bases from J, with 11 bases between. The CDR3 loop reads CASSLDRQGYEQYF. For the CDR3, the DNA is TGTGCCAGCAGCTTAGATAGGCAAGGATACGAGCAGTACTTC.

This chain uses TRBV7-9 with TRBJ2-1; 7 bases align to TRBD1. Germline CDR1 is SEHNR and CDR2 is FQNEAQ (reference sequence). The length of the CDR3 is 16 residues. V dropped 4 bases and J dropped 4; count of bases not matched to a gene: 10. The CDR3 DNA sequence: TGTGCCAGCAGCTCCCTCCGGGACAGTCCTTACAATGAGCAGTTCTTC. This translates into CASSSLRDSPYNEQFF.

The chain is built from TRBV4-1 and TRBJ2-7; 7 positions agree with TRBD2. The CDR3 runs to 13 residues. Germline CDR1 and CDR2: MGHRA and YSYEKL. Unmatched junction bases numbered 8, after V lost 6 bases and J lost 6 bases. The CDR3 protein is CASSVGRVTEQYF. The CDR3 DNA reads TGCGCCAGCAGTGTTGGGAGGGTGACCGAGCAGTACTTC.